The 9 T cell receptor beta chains below come from one sample, sequenced in a study of blood T cell repertoires in COVID-19. The assay was immunoSEQ multiplex PCR, and TCRdb's table has in-frame clones only and misses some. The table has 300,000 to 400,000 clones, 80% to 90% seen once. Sequenced: peripheral blood. The receptors were sampled from a woman aged 45 to 65 who had recovered from COVID-19.

The chain combines TRBV29-1 with TRBJ1-1; 9 bases map to TRBD1. There are 15 residues in the CDR3. The germline V gene encodes CDR1 SQVTM and CDR2 ANQGSEA. The ends lost 5 bases at V and 0 bases at J; junction bases unmatched: 7. The CDR3 region has the DNA TGCAGCGTTTCGGGACAGGGATGGATGAACACTGAAGCTTTCTTT. Amino acid sequence: CSVSGQGWMNTEAFF.

The chain combines TRBV4-3 with TRBJ2-7; D might be TRBD1 (5 bases). CDR1 and CDR2 (germline): LGHNA, YSLEER. Between the trimmed V and J ends, which lost 2 bases and 0 bases, there was a span of 11 bases. The length of the CDR3 is 15 residues. CDR3 DNA: TGCGCCAGCAGCCAATTAGACAGAAACTCCTACGAGCAGTACTTC. It yields the protein CASSQLDRNSYEQYF.

This chain uses TRBV5-5 with TRBJ2-1; TRBD2 matches 11 bases. The CDR3 covers 15 residues. Germline V gene sequence: CDR1 SGHKS, CDR2 YYEKEE (reference sequence). Germline trimming cut 4 bases from V and 5 bases from J; bases unmatched to any gene: 5. Here the CDR3 reads CASSSWGLADNEQFF. CDR3 bases: TGTGCCAGCAGCAGTTGGGGACTAGCGGACAATGAGCAGTTCTTC.

The rearrangement uses TRBV5-4 and TRBJ2-2; 12 nucleotides match TRBD2. V was clipped by 4 bases and J by 4 bases; unmatched bases: 8. The CDR3 extends over 17 amino acids. Germline V CDR1 and CDR2: SGHNT, YYREEE (reference sequence). Written as DNA, the CDR3 is TGTGCCAGCAGCACAAATCCTAGCGGGGGGGGCACCGGGGAGCTGTTTTTT. Amino acids: CASSTNPSGGGTGELFF. Variable domain in full (rest from reference TRBV5-4 and TRBJ2-2): ETGVTQSPTHLIKTRGQQVTLRCSSQSGHNTVSWYQQALGQGPQFIFQYYREEENGRGNFPPRFSGLQFPNYSSELNVNALELDDSALYLCASSTNPSGGGTGELFFGEGSRLTVL.

The chain employs TRBV7-2 and TRBJ2-7; D may be TRBD1 (5 bases). Germline V gene data show CDR1 as SGHTA and CDR2 as FQGNSA. Trimming took off 2 bases at V and 0 bases at J, with 8 bases between the two ends. This CDR3 spans 14 amino acids. CDR3 nucleotide sequence: TGTGCCAGCAGCTTACCAGGGTTCTCCTACGAGCAGTACTTC. This sequence encodes CASSLPGFSYEQYF.

The chain is built from TRBV12-3 or TRBV12-4 and TRBJ1-1; the match to TRBD1 covers 7 bases. Unmatched junction bases numbered 2, after V lost 5 bases and J lost 5 bases. This CDR3 contains 12 residues. CDR3 bases: TGTGCCAGCAGTCAGACAGGGACTGAAGCTTTCTTT. Its translation is CASSQTGTEAFF.

This chain links TRBV28 with TRBJ2-7; 8 bases are a match to TRBD2. V lost 2 bases and J lost 3; bases outside the gene matches: 9. In germline, CDR1 is MDHEN, CDR2 SYDVKM. This CDR3 is built from 16 residues. For the CDR3, the DNA is TGTGCCAGCAGTTTAGCGGGAGGAGAAGCACTCTACGAGCAGTACTTC. Amino acid sequence: CASSLAGGEALYEQYF.

This clone was counted between two and nine times. This rearrangement joins TRBV30 to TRBJ1-1, with 7 bases fitting TRBD1. This CDR3 comprises 12 residues. Germline values: CDR1 GTSNPN, CDR2 SVGIG (reference sequence). The V segment lost 4 bases and the J segment 4 bases; nucleotides outside the gene matches: 3. The CDR3 DNA follows: TGTGCCTGGATAACAGGGGTCACTGAAGCTTTCTTT. It specifies CAWITGVTEAFF.

This sequence joins TRBV7-2 and TRBJ2-7, with D tentatively TRBD1 (6 bases). Looked up from germline, CDR1 is SGHTA and CDR2 is FQGNSA. The CDR3 is made up of 14 amino acids. Trimming pared 3 bases from V and 5 bases from J, leaving 14 bases between. CDR3 amino acids: CASSFAQGMNEQYF. As DNA, the CDR3 is TGTGCCAGCAGCTTCGCCCAGGGGATGAACGAGCAGTACTTC. The full variable domain, with the rest looked up from reference TRBV7-2 and TRBJ2-7, is GAGVSQSPSNKVTEKGKDVELRCDPISGHTALYWYRQSLGQGLEFLIYFQGNSAPDKSGLPSDRFSAERTGGSVSTLTIQRTQQEDSAVYLCASSFAQGMNEQYFGPGTRLTVT.